The clone carrying this T cell receptor beta chain appeared once. All enrollees were about 18 to 89 years old and from some 24 US areas. Cohort 3 recovered donors had two negative PCRs, clearance, or symptom resolution. Produced via immunoSEQ multiplex PCR; TCRdb's table is partial and in-frame only. The data show approximately 300,000 clones, 86% seen once. These data originate in a study of blood T cell repertoires in COVID-19. Looking at the study overall: Whether acute or convalescent, the COVID-19 samples came from the United States, Italy and Spain. The cDNA or gDNA used as material had been derived from T cells, B-cell-depleted T cells, or PBMCs.

Germline V gene sequence: CDR1 SGHTA, CDR2 FQGTGA. V lost 5 bases and J 5 bases, leaving 13 bases between the germline ends. This CDR3 has 14 residues. Sequencing used PBMCs or T cells enriched from blood (not recorded which). The source of this sequence is a woman aged 18-30 years who had recovered from COVID-19. This sequence joins TRBV7-3 and TRBJ2-1; D is ambiguous. CDR3 sequence: CASSLGQANNEQFF. CDR3 nucleotide sequence: TGTGCCAGCAGCCTTGGGCAGGCTAACAATGAGCAGTTCTTC.